Below, 16 T cell receptor beta chains from the same sample are listed, as sequenced in a study of blood T cell repertoires in COVID-19. The method was immunoSEQ multiplex PCR; TCRdb's version includes in-frame clones alone and lacks a portion of them. The sample has around 280,000 clones, around 90% seen once. The specimen was PBMCs or T cells enriched from blood (not recorded which). Every receptor here comes from a woman between 40 and 50 years old who had recovered from COVID-19.

The chain combines TRBV30 with TRBJ2-1; 11 bases fit TRBD2. With V trimmed by 0 bases and J by 5 bases, 9 bases remained unmatched. The CDR3 spans 17 residues. Per germline, CDR1 GTSNPN and CDR2 SVGIG (reference sequence). The CDR3 DNA reads as TGTGCCTGGAGTGTAGGTAGCGGGAGGGCCGTCAACAATGAGCAGTTCTTC. The encoded protein is CAWSVGSGRAVNNEQFF.

The gene calls are TRBV2 and TRBJ2-5; D perhaps matches TRBD1 (6 bases). Trimming took off 7 bases at V and 3 bases at J, with 15 bases between the two ends. CDR1 and CDR2 (germline): SNHLY, FYNNEI. CDR3 length equals 14 residues. CDR3 DNA sequence: TGTGCCAGCAATCGAAGGGGGATCGAAGAGACCCAGTACTTC. Translating it yields CASNRRGIEETQYF.

This chain links TRBV19 with TRBJ2-7, with D tentatively TRBD1 (6 bases). This CDR3 has 14 residues. Germline assignment: CDR1 LNHDA and CDR2 SQIVND (reference sequence). V was cut by 6 bases and J by 3 bases, with 15 bases left in between. CDR3: CASSPRGNSYEQYF. The CDR3 DNA is TGTGCCAGTAGCCCTAGGGGGAACAGCTACGAGCAGTACTTC.

The V gene is TRBV7-2, the J gene TRBJ2-5; the match to TRBD2 covers 11 bases. The CDR3 runs 15 residues. V shed 5 bases and J 5 bases; nucleotides not matched to a gene: 7. Germline V lookup: CDR1 SGHTA, CDR2 FQGNSA. The chain's CDR3 is CASSPGSGRGETQYF. DNA for the CDR3: TGTGCCAGCAGCCCCGGTAGCGGGAGGGGGGAGACCCAGTACTTC. Combining the CDR3 with reference TRBV7-2 and TRBJ2-5 gives the whole variable domain GAGVSQSPSNKVTEKGKDVELRCDPISGHTALYWYRQSLGQGLEFLIYFQGNSAPDKSGLPSDRFSAERTGGSVSTLTIQRTQQEDSAVYLCASSPGSGRGETQYFGPGTRLLVL.

The chain joins TRBV5-1 to TRBJ2-2; 10 bases map to TRBD1. Trimming at V came to 4 bases and at J to 5 bases, leaving 8 bases not matched to a gene. The V gene's germline CDR1 is SGHRS and CDR2 YFSETQ. The CDR3 consists of 16 residues. The CDR3 region is CASSGQTGGGTGELFF. CDR3 in DNA: TGCGCCAGCAGCGGCCAGACAGGGGGCGGAACCGGGGAGCTGTTTTTT.

J is TRBJ2-3 and V is TRBV7-3; D remains ambiguous. This CDR3 contains 13 residues. Germline V gene data show CDR1 as SGHTA and CDR2 as FQGTGA. V lost 5 bases and J 5 bases, leaving 11 bases between the germline ends. CDR3 nucleotide sequence: TGTGCCAGCAGCCTACGATATGGAGATACGCAGTATTTT. This translates into CASSLRYGDTQYF.

The V gene is TRBV7-2, the J gene TRBJ1-6; D remains unclear. Trimming pared 0 bases from V and 7 bases from J, leaving 13 bases between. CDR3 length equals 16 residues. Germline V lookup: CDR1 SGHTA, CDR2 FQGNSA. CDR3 region: CASSLAPGAANSPLHF. CDR3 sequence (DNA): TGTGCCAGCAGCTTAGCGCCAGGCGCCGCGAATTCACCCCTCCACTTT.

V and J are TRBV19 and TRBJ2-1; tentative D call: TRBD1 (5 bases). Trimming shortened V by 6 bases and J by 2 bases, and 11 bases separated the two germline ends. CDR1 is LNHDA and CDR2 is SQIVND in the germline V gene (reference sequence). CDR3 length: 14 residues. In DNA, the CDR3 is TGTGCCAGTAGGTCCCAGGGCACCTACAATGAGCAGTTCTTC. Residues: CASRSQGTYNEQFF.

The chain joins TRBV18 to TRBJ1-2; 9 bases agree with TRBD1. CDR1 KGHSH and CDR2 LQKENI come from the germline V gene. V shed 3 bases and J 6 bases; nucleotides not matched to a gene: 8. CDR3 size: 15 residues. CDR3 in amino acids: CASSPRQGDWNGYTF. In DNA form, the CDR3 reads TGTGCCAGCTCACCCAGACAGGGGGATTGGAATGGCTACACCTTC.

The rearrangement uses TRBV7-9 and TRBJ1-2; D not certain. The CDR3 contains 14 residues. Germline V gives CDR1 SEHNR, CDR2 FQNEAQ (reference sequence). Trimming removed 1 base from V and 1 base from J, with 7 bases in between. The chain's CDR3 is CASSLVRSNYGYTF. The CDR3 nucleotides are TGTGCCAGCAGCTTAGTTCGCAGTAACTATGGCTACACCTTC. The whole variable domain, filled in from reference TRBV7-9 and TRBJ1-2, reads DTGVSQNPRHKITKRGQNVTFRCDPISEHNRLYWYRQTLGQGPEFLTYFQNEAQLEKSRLLSDRFSAERPKGSFSTLEIQRTEQGDSAMYLCASSLVRSNYGYTFGSGTRLTVV.

The chain is built from TRBV4-3 and TRBJ1-2; possibly TRBD1 for D (6 bases). The CDR3 totals 14 residues. Trimming stripped 0 bases from V and 4 bases from J, with 9 bases between. Germline-derived CDR1 and CDR2 are LGHNA and YSLEER. CDR3 residues: CASSQEQGSYGYTF. CDR3 nucleotide sequence: TGCGCCAGCAGCCAAGAACAGGGAAGCTATGGCTACACCTTC.

This clone was recorded only once. The chain recombines TRBV27 with TRBJ1-3, with 8 bases that match TRBD1. The J segment lost 2 bases and the V segment lost 5 bases, leaving 5 bases of the junction unmatched. CDR1 is MNHEY, CDR2 SMNVEV, per germline (reference sequence). CDR3 length: 15 residues. The CDR3 bases are TGTGCCAGCAGTAAGGACAGGGTCCCTGGAAACACCATATATTTT. This sequence encodes CASSKDRVPGNTIYF.

The genes are TRBV19 and TRBJ1-5; 11 bases line up with TRBD1. Germline CDR1 and CDR2: LNHDA and SQIVND (reference sequence). The CDR3 sequence is 13 residues long. Germline trimming cut 11 bases from V and 6 bases from J; bases unmatched to any gene: 6. CDR3 residues: CACSGTGGQPQHF. CDR3 nucleotide sequence: TGTGCCTGCTCCGGGACAGGGGGTCAGCCCCAGCATTTT.

The chain carries TRBV4-1 and TRBJ1-2, with 7 positions matching TRBD1. Per germline, CDR1 MGHRA and CDR2 YSYEKL. The CDR3 extends over 14 amino acids. Trimming at V came to 3 bases and at J to 7 bases, leaving 8 bases not matched to a gene. The CDR3 sequence: CASSHTTGSGGYTF. CDR3 sequence (DNA): TGCGCCAGCAGCCATACGACAGGGTCGGGTGGCTACACCTTC.

The V gene is TRBV18, the J gene TRBJ2-7; 9 bases map to TRBD1. Losses at the gene ends were 3 bases for V and 6 bases for J; bases not matched to a gene: 6. CDR1 is KGHSH, CDR2 LQKENI, per germline. The CDR3 runs to 14 residues. Here the CDR3 DNA reads TGTGCCAGCTCACCGAACAGGGGGCTCCCCGAGCAGTACTTC. Amino acid sequence: CASSPNRGLPEQYF.

The chain links TRBV19 to TRBJ1-2; D is unclear. CDR3 length equals 14 residues. Germline V gene sequence: CDR1 LNHDA, CDR2 SQIVND (reference sequence). V lost 8 bases, J lost 8 bases, and 21 bases lay in between. The CDR3 nucleotides are TGTGCCAGTGGGCAGCACGGCGGGGTAGGAGGCTACACCTTC. It translates to CASGQHGGVGGYTF.